This TCR beta chain was obtained from a study of Graves' ophthalmopathy and Graves' hyperthyroidism. RNA transcripts were the template, and TCR beta CDR3 regions were amplified from them. First-round RT-PCR with HTBI primers preceded a second-round multiplex PCR. Via MiXCR, TCRdb re-called the multiplex PCR reads, giving one row per CDR3 protein. Of about 740,000 distinct CDR3 sequences in the sample, 35% to 50% were seen once. This CDR3 is built from 22 residues. Looked up from germline, CDR1 is LGHNA and CDR2 is YNFKEQ. Trimming cost V 5 bases and J 4 bases, with 33 bases left between them. Sequenced input: peripheral blood. The chain employs TRBV4-2 and TRBJ2-6, with D tentatively TRBD2 (5 bases). The sequence came from an adult man with Graves' ophthalmopathy. CDR3 bases: TGTGCCAGCAGCGCAGAATCGATCCCATCCCGATCCGGGGTGGACGGGGCCAACGTCCTGACTTTC. It codes for CASSAESIPSRSGVDGANVLTF.